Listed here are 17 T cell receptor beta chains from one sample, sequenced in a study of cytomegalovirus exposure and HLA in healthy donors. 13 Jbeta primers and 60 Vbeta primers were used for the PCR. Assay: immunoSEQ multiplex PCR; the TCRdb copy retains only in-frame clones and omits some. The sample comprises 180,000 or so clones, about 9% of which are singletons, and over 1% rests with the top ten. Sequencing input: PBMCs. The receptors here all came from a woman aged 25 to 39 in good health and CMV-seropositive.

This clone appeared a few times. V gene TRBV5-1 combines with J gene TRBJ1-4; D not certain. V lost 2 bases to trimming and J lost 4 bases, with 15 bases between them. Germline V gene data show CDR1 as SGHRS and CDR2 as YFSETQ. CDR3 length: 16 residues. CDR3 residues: CASSFIQVLFNEKLFF. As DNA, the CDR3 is TGCGCCAGCAGCTTTATCCAGGTCCTCTTTAATGAAAAACTGTTTTTT. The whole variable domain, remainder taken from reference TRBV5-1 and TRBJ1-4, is KAGVTQTPRYLIKTRGQQVTLSCSPISGHRSVSWYQQTPGQGLQFLFEYFSETQRNKGNFPGRFSGRQFSNSRSEMNVSTLELGDSALYLCASSFIQVLFNEKLFFGSGTQLSVL.

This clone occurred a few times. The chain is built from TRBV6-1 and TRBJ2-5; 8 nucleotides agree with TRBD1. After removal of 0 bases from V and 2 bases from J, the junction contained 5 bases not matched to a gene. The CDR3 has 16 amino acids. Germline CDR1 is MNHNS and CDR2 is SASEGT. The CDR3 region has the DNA TGTGCCAGCAGTGAAGCCCTCCAGGGGGCTCAAGAGACCCAGTACTTC. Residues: CASSEALQGAQETQYF.

This CDR3 reads CASREGTSNTGELFF. Here the CDR3 DNA reads TGTGCCAGCAGGGAAGGGACTTCGAACACCGGGGAGCTGTTTTTT. The chain is built from TRBV5-4 and TRBJ2-2; a weak D match, TRBD2 (6 bases). The V end was cut by 5 bases, the J end by 0 bases, with 11 bases between. CDR3 length equals 15 residues. The germline gives CDR1 SGHNT, CDR2 YYREEE (reference sequence).

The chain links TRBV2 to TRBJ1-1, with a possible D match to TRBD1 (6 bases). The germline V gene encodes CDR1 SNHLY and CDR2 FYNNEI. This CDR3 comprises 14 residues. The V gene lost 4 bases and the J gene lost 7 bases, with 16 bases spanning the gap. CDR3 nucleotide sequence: TGTGCCAGCAGTGCTGGCAGGGGCAACCGTGAAGCTTTCTTT. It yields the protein CASSAGRGNREAFF.

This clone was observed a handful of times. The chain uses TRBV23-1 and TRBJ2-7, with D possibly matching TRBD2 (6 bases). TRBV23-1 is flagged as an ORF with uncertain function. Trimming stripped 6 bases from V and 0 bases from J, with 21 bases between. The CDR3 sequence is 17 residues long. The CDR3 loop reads CASRGGAQRPRSYEQYF. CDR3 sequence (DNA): TGCGCCAGCAGGGGAGGAGCCCAACGACCCCGCTCCTACGAGCAGTACTTC.

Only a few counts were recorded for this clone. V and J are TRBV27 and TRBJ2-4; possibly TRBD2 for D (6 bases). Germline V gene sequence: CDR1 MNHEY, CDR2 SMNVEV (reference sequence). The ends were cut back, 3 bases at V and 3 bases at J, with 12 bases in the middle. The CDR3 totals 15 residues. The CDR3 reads CASSFGGTGKNIQYF. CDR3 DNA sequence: TGTGCCAGCAGTTTTGGAGGGACCGGCAAAAACATTCAGTACTTC.

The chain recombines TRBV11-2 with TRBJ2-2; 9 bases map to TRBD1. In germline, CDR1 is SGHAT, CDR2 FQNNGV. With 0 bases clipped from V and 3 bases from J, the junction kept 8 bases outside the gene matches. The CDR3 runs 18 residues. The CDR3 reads CASSLDGMGQGYTGELFF. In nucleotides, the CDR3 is TGTGCCAGCAGCTTAGATGGTATGGGACAGGGTTACACCGGGGAGCTGTTTTTT.

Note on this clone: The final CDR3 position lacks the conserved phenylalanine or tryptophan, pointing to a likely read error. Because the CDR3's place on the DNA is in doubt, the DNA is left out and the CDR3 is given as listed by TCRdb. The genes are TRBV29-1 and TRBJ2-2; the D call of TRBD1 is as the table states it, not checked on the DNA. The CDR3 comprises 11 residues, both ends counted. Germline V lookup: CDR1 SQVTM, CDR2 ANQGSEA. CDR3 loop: CSAQNTGEMFL.

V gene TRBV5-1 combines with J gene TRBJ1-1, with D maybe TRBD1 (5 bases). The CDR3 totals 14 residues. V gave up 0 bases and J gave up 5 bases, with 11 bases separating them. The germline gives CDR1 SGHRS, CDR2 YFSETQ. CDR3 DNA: TGCGCCAGCAGCTTGGTCGGGGGAGGGACTGAAGCTTTCTTT. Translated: CASSLVGGGTEAFF.

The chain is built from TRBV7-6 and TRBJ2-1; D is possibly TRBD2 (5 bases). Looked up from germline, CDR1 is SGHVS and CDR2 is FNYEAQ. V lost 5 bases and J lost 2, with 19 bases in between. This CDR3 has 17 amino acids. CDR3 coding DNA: TGTGCCAGCAGCGCCGGAACCGGACTCGATCCCTACAATGAGCAGTTCTTC. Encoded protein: CASSAGTGLDPYNEQFF.

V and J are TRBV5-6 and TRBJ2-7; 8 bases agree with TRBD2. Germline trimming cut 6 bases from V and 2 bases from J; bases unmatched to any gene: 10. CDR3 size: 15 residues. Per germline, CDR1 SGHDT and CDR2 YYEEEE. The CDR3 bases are TGTGCCAGCACCCTCAGCGGGAGCCCTCCCTACGAGCAGTACTTC. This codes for CASTLSGSPPYEQYF.

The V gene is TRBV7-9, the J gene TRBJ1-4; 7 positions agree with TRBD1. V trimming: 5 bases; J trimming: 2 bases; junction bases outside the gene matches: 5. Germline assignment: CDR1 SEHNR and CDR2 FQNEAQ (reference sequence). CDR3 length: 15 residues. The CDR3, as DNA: TGTGCCAGCAGCCCGCAGACAGGGACTAATGAAAAACTGTTTTTT. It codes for CASSPQTGTNEKLFF.

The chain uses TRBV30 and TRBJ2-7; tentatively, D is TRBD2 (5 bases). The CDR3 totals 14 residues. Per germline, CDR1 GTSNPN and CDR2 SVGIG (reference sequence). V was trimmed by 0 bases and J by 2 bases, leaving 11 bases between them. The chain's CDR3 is CAWSVKRHPYEQYF. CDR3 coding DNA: TGTGCCTGGAGTGTAAAGCGGCATCCCTACGAGCAGTACTTC.

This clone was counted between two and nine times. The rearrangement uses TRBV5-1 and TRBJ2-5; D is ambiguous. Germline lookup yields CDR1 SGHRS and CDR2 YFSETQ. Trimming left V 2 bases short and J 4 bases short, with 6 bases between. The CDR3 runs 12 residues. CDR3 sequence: CASSLLGETQYF. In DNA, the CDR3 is TGCGCCAGCAGCTTACTTGGAGAGACCCAGTACTTC.

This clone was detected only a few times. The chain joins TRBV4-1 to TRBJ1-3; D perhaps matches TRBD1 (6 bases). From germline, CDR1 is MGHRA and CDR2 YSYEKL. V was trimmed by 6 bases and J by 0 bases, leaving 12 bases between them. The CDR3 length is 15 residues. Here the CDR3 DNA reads TGCGCCAGCAGAATAGACAGGAGCTCTGGAAACACCATATATTTT. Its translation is CASRIDRSSGNTIYF.

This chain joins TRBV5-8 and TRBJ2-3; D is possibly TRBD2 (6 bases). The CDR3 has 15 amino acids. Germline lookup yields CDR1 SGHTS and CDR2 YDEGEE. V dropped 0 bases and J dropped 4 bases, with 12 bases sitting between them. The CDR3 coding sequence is TGTGCCAGCAGCTTGGCCTCTAGGGAGGCAGATACGCAGTATTTT. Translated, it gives CASSLASREADTQYF.

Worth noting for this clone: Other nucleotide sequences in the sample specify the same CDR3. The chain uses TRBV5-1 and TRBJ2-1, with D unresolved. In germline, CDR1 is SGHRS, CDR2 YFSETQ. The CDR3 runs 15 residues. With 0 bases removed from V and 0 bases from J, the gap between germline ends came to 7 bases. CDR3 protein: CASSLAAGSYNEQFF. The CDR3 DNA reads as TGCGCCAGCAGCTTGGCGGCAGGCTCCTACAATGAGCAGTTCTTC.